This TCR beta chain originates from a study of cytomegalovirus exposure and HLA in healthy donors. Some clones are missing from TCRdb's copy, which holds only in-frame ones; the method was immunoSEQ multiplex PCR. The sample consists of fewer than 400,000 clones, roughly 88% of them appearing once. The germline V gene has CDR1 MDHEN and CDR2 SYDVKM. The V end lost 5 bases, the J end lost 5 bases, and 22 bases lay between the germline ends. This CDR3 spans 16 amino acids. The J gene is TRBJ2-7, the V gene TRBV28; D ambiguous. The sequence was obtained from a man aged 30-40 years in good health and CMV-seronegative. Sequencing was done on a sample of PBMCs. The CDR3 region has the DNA TGTGCCAGCAGTAGCCGTACCCGAGGAGTCATCGACGAGCAGTACTTC. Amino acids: CASSSRTRGVIDEQYF. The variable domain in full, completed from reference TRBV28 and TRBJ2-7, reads DVKVTQSSRYLVKRTGEKVFLECVQDMDHENMFWYRQDPGLGLRLIYFSYDVKMKEKGDIPEGYSVSREKKERFSLILESASTNQTSMYLCASSSRTRGVIDEQYFGPGTRLTVT.